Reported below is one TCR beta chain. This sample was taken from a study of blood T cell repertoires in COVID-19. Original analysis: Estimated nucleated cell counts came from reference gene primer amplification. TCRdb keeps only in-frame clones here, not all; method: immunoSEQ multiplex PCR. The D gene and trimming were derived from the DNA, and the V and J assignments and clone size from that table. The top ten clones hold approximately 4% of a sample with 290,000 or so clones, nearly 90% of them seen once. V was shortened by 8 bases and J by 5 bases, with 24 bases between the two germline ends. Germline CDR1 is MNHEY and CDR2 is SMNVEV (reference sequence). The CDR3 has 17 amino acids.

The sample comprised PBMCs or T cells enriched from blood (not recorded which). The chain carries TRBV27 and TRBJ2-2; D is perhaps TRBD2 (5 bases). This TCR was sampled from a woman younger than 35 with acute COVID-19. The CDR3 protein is CASPLELGTKCTGELFF. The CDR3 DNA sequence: TGTGCCAGCCCCCTGGAACTAGGAACGAAGTGTACCGGGGAGCTGTTTTTT.